A selection of T cell receptor beta chains follows, all from one sample in a study of CD8+ T cells in alopecia areata. TCRdb's table, derived via immunoSEQ multiplex PCR, lists solely in-frame clones and lacks some. Counted here are 150,000 or so clones, about 54% occurring once; the ten biggest clones make up 4% to 5.5%. Sequencing was performed on CD4+ T cells sorted from blood. The receptors here all came from a human donor in good health. Each CDR3 is given with its conserved first and last residue. The D gene is left open where the match is weak. The listing skips clone size in some rows; elsewhere it reads once, few, many or a size class.

abundance	j_gene	v_gene	d_gene	CDR3nt	CDR3aa
NA	TRBJ1-2	TRBV28	NA	TGTGCCAGCAGTTTCCAGGGGAGGGACTATGGCTACACCTTC	CASSFQGRDYGYTF
NA	TRBJ2-5	TRBV13	NA	TGTGCCAGCAGCACCCGGGACAACCAAGAGACCCAGTACTTC	CASSTRDNQETQYF
NA	TRBJ2-2	TRBV30	NA	TGTGCCTGGAGTGGGGAGTTCGGGGGGGAGCTGTTTTTT	CAWSGEFGGELFF
NA	TRBJ2-3	TRBV20-1	NA	TGCAGTGCTAGGGGGTACAGGGAACTCTTT	CSARGYRELF
NA	TRBJ2-2	TRBV5-1	NA	TGCGCCAGCAGCTTGTCGCCAAACACCGGGGAGCTGTTTTTT	CASSLSPNTGELFF
once	TRBJ2-4	TRBV11-2	TRBD1	TGTGCCAGCAGCTTAACGGGACAGGGTTATAACATTCAGTACTTC	CASSLTGQGYNIQYF
NA	TRBJ1-5	TRBV28	NA	TGTGCCAGCAGCTCCGGGGGGCCCCATCAGCCCCAGCATTTT	CASSSGGPHQPQHF
NA	TRBJ2-1	TRBV30	NA	TGTGCGCTCAACCCCGGCCGGGGGCGCGAGAATGAGCAGTTCTTC	CALNPGRGRENEQFF
few	TRBJ2-5	TRBV29-1	NA	TGCAGCGTTGTTAGAGCGGGCCGAGGGGAGACCCAGTACTTC	CSVVRAGRGETQYF
NA	TRBJ1-1	TRBV30	NA	TGTGCCTGGAGGAGGGGATCGAACACTGAAGCTTTCTTT	CAWRRGSNTEAFF
NA	TRBJ2-5	TRBV29-1	TRBD1	TGCAGCGTTGATAGCAGGGGGTGGGAGACCCAGTACTTC	CSVDSRGWETQYF
NA	TRBJ2-4	TRBV5-4	NA	TGTGCCAGCAGCTTGGAGAAGGAGGGTAAAAACATTCAGTACTTC	CASSLEKEGKNIQYF
few	TRBJ2-5	TRBV27	TRBD1	TGTGCCAGCAGTTTATCTGGCAGATCCAGACAGGGGAAGGAGACCCAGTACTTC	CASSLSGRSRQGKETQYF
NA	TRBJ2-3	TRBV29-1	TRBD2	TGCAGCGTTGAGTCCCTAGCGGGGATCGCAGATACGCAGTATTTT	CSVESLAGIADTQYF
NA	TRBJ2-4	TRBV27	TRBD1	TGTGCCAGCAGTCGGGACAGGGGGCCCAAAAACATTCAGTACTTC	CASSRDRGPKNIQYF
few	TRBJ2-3	TRBV5-1	NA	TGCGCCAGCAGACGTGACAGGTCCCTCACAGATACGCAGTATTTT	CASRRDRSLTDTQYF
NA	TRBJ2-1	TRBV29-1	TRBD1	TGCAGCGTTGCGGGACAGTACAATGAGCAGTTCTTC	CSVAGQYNEQFF
few	TRBJ2-3	TRBV29-1	NA	TGCAGCCTAAGGTGGGGGACCGGCACAGATACGCAGTATTTT	CSLRWGTGTDTQYF
NA	TRBJ1-1	TRBV29-1	TRBD1	TGCAGCGCCTCGGGACAGGCCACTGAAGCTTTCTTT	CSASGQATEAFF
NA	TRBJ2-4	TRBV29-1	TRBD1	TGCAGCGTCCCCGCAGGGGGAGCCAAAAACATTCAGTACTTC	CSVPAGGAKNIQYF
NA	TRBJ1-2	TRBV5-1	TRBD1	TGCGCCAGCAGCTTGGGTACCGACAGGGTGGGAGGCTACACCTTC	CASSLGTDRVGGYTF
NA	TRBJ1-3	TRBV6-5	NA	TGTGCCAGCAAGGTGGGGCAGGGGCACACCATATATTTT	CASKVGQGHTIYF
NA	TRBJ2-4	TRBV10-2	NA	TGCGCCAGCAGTGATTTGGCGGGCCTAGCCAAAAACATTCAGTACTTC	CASSDLAGLAKNIQYF
few	TRBJ2-2	TRBV6-1	NA	TGTGCCAGCAGTGATGAGTACAACCGGCGCACCGGGGAGCTGTTTTTT	CASSDEYNRRTGELFF
NA	TRBJ2-7	TRBV4-2	NA	TGTGCCAGCAGCCAAGATGCCGCAGGTCGAATCGAGCAGTACTTC	CASSQDAAGRIEQYF
few	TRBJ1-2	TRBV7-9	NA	TGTGCCAGCAGCCATTCCTTGATCTTCCAGACCACCTTC	CASSHSLIFQTTF
NA	TRBJ2-1	TRBV11-2	TRBD2	TGTGCCAGCAGCCTTTTAGCGGGAATCCCCCTTAGTGAGCAGTTCTTC	CASSLLAGIPLSEQFF
NA	TRBJ1-5	TRBV23-1	NA	TGCGCCAGCAGTCCCCTGACGTGGGCAAATCAGCCCCAGCATTTT	CASSPLTWANQPQHF
NA	TRBJ2-4	TRBV25-1	TRBD1	TGTGCCAGCAGCGCTTCAGGGGGAACGGACATTCAGTACTTC	CASSASGGTDIQYF
NA	TRBJ2-3	TRBV27	NA	TGTGCCAGCAGTTTACAGCGGGCCGGCACAGATACGCAGTATTTT	CASSLQRAGTDTQYF
NA	TRBJ2-5	TRBV2	NA	TGTGCCAGCAGTTCCCAAGAGACCCAGTACTTC	CASSSQETQYF
NA	TRBJ2-7	TRBV12-2	NA	TGTGCAAGTCGCTTCGAGCGGGGGAAACTCTACGAGCAGTACTTC	CASRFERGKLYEQYF
NA	TRBJ2-7	TRBV23-1	NA	TGCGCCAGCAGTCAATCCCTTCAGCAGTACTTC	CASSQSLQQYF
NA	TRBJ1-2	TRBV29-1	NA	TGCAGCGTTGAAGCGGCCTTGGATGGCTACACCTTC	CSVEAALDGYTF
NA	TRBJ2-2	TRBV29-1	TRBD1	TGCAGCGTCGGGGACAGGGGAGGCACCGGGGAGCTGTTTTTT	CSVGDRGGTGELFF
NA	TRBJ2-1	TRBV19	NA	TGTGCCAGTAGTACCGCACAGGGTGGGGGATACAATGAGCAGTTCTTC	CASSTAQGGGYNEQFF
NA	TRBJ2-1	TRBV28	TRBD2	TGTGCCAGCAGTAAGAGCGGGAGGAGGAATGAGCAGTTCTTC	CASSKSGRRNEQFF
few	TRBJ1-2	TRBV5-4	TRBD1	TGTGCCAGCAGCCCAGGGACAGACCCTTACTACACCTTC	CASSPGTDPYYTF
NA	TRBJ2-1	TRBV29-1	TRBD2	TGCAGTTCCAAGGGCGGGAGTGCCTACAATGAGCAGTTCTTC	CSSKGGSAYNEQFF
few	TRBJ2-4	TRBV28	TRBD2	TGTGCCAGTCTCCCTGGCGGGAGTGGGAACATTCAGTACTTC	CASLPGGSGNIQYF
NA	TRBJ2-3	TRBV29-1	NA	TGCAGCGTAGCTACGGGCCCAGATACGCAGTATTTT	CSVATGPDTQYF
NA	TRBJ2-5	TRBV19	NA	TGTGCCAGTAGTCCGACTACCGGGACCCAGTACTTC	CASSPTTGTQYF